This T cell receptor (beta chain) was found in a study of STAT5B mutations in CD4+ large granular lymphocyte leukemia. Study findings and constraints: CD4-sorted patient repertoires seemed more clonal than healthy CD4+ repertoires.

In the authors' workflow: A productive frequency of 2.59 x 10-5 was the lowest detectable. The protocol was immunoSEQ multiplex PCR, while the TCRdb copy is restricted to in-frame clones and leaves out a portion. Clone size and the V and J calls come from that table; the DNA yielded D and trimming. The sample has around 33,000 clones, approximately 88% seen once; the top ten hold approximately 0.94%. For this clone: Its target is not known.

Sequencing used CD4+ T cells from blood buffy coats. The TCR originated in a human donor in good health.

The CDR3 sequence: CASSLAGVGSTDTQYF. CDR3 bases: TGTGCCAGCAGCTTAGCGGGCGTGGGAAGCACAGATACGCAGTATTTT. The chain recombines TRBV11-2 with TRBJ2-3; the D is unclear. Germline lookup yields CDR1 SGHAT and CDR2 FQNNGV. The CDR3 sequence is 16 residues long. V lost 1 base and J lost 0, with 11 bases in between.